This TCR beta chain derives from a study of T cells in Graves' hyperthyroidism and ophthalmopathy (dated by TCRdb to about 2019). About the study as a whole: Peripheral blood samples were taken at initial diagnosis, before any treatment was given. Thyroid tissue and blood T-cell repertoires from several Graves' hyperthyroidism patients were also compared in the study. After sampling, hyperthyroidism patients received methimazole starting at 30 mg daily, and ophthalmopathy patients received high-dose intravenous methylprednisolone. Prospective prediction of ophthalmopathy was tested in an independent validation cohort consisting of some 20 hyperthyroidism patients and around 16 patients who later progressed to ophthalmopathy. According to the paper, TCR Vbeta CDR3 sequencing was carried out on some 140 peripheral blood samples, which came from approximately 43 ophthalmopathy, 75 to 80 hyperthyroidism and approximately 17 progressor patients. The approximately 98 discovery patients were randomly divided into training and test sets at a 7:3 ratio. A discovery cohort of about a hundred patients, 43 with Graves' ophthalmopathy and over 55 with stable Graves' hyperthyroidism, was used to find distinguishing TCR V-J signatures.

This clonotype was recorded a few times. Its specific antigen is unknown. The record has no base qualities; no much larger clone is one base away. Graves' hyperthyroidism was defined as stable when no progression to ophthalmopathy occurred over 18 months of follow-up. Hyperthyroidism patients were aged 18 to 65 years and newly diagnosed, with disease duration of less than 2 months. Exclusion was applied to patients with uncontrolled infections, other autoimmune diseases, pregnancy or lactation. Diagnoses were established on the basis of clinical symptoms, serum thyroxine and TRAb, thyroid ultrasound, and orbital computed tomography. PBMCs were separated from over 9 ml of fresh peripheral blood using Ficoll-Paque density gradient centrifugation. Total RNA was extracted with Trizol reagent, and quality was checked on an Agilent 2100 Bioanalyzer. TCR beta CDR3 regions were amplified from RNA transcripts. A first-round RT-PCR of the TCR CDR3 used the HTBI primer set with the Qiagen OneStep RT-PCR kit. A second multiplex PCR round built the libraries, followed by size selection and purification. Sequencing of the libraries was done on an Illumina HiSeq2000 using paired-end 100 bp reads. Per the original workflow: Raw data were processed with SOAPnuke, discarding reads with adapters, uncalled bases, mean Phred below 15, or no exact constant-primer or identifier match. COPE v1.2.5 was used to merge the high-quality paired reads, and each unique nucleotide sequence was defined as a clonotype. Clonotypes were aligned to IMGT TRBV, TRBD and TRBJ reference segments using MiTCR v1.1. The analysis included only V-J combinations with a frequency above 0.0001, which together covered 99% to 99.2% of the repertoires. A TCS score was defined as the ratio of F50 (clonal expansion) to E x V (chaos), with BLOSUM62-based TCRdist applied between CDR3 peptides within each V-J. Welch's t-statistics and random forest reduced approximately 520 V-J features to roughly 13, which were used in a naive Bayes classifier (R e1071). TCRdb ran its own pipeline on the public reads, namely fastp trimming at Q25 and MiXCR clone calling, and kept in-frame beta chains. When rows share a CDR3 protein, they turn into one entry using the most common DNA and genes. These V and J calls originate from TCRdb's pipeline instead of the authors' own analysis. A total of about 320,000 distinct CDR3 sequences appear in this sample, about 15% of them only once. The biggest ten clones account for approximately 35% of the sample.

Study-wide conclusions, independent of this receptor: In validation, the model predicted progression to ophthalmopathy a median of roughly 6.5 months before onset, with about 64% sensitivity and about 72% specificity. Blood samples also contained most of the expanded thyroid clonotypes (frequency above 0.001), which suggests that blood repertoires may reflect thyroid immune responses. Ophthalmopathy was separated from stable hyperthyroidism by a 13 V-J signature model, with just over 85% sensitivity and about 84% specificity obtained in cross-validation and 80%/75% obtained in testing. No statistical method was used to set the sample size in advance, and investigators knew the group allocation.

CDR1 LNHDA and CDR2 SQIVND are derived from the germline V gene (reference sequence). There are 18 amino acids in the CDR3, from cysteine to phenylalanine inclusive. Kept here is only the CDR3 DNA, which spans 54 bases and is read in frame from base 1. Relative to germline, V is 7 bases shorter and J is 7 bases shorter, with 29 bases between their ends. The TCR was taken from a man aged 25 to 45 with Graves' hyperthyroidism. This chain joins TRBV19 to TRBJ2-1, with TRBD2 as a weak D call on 6 bases. Material: blood. The DNA is as follows: TGTGCCAGTACCATGGCCGGGAGAGGGCATGGTATAGTAAATGAGCAGTTCTTC. Its protein is CASTMAGRGHGIVNEQFF.